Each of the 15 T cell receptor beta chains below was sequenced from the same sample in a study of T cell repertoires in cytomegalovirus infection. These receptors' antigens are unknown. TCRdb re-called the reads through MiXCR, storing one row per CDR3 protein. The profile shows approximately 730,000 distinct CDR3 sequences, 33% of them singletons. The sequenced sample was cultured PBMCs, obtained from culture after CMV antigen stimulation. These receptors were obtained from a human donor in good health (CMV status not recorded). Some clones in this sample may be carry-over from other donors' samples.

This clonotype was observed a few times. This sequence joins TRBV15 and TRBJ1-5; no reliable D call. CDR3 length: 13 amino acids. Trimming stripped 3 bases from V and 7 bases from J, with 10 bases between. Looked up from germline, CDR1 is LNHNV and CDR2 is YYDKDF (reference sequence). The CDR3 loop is CATSRIPRQPQHF. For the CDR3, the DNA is TGTGCCACCAGCAGGATTCCGAGACAGCCCCAGCATTTT.

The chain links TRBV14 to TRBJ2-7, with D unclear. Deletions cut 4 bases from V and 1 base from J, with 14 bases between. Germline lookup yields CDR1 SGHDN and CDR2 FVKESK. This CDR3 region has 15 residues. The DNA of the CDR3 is TGTGCCAGCAGCCCAGAGTTAGGGTCGTCCTACGAGCAGTACTTC. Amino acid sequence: CASSPELGSSYEQYF.

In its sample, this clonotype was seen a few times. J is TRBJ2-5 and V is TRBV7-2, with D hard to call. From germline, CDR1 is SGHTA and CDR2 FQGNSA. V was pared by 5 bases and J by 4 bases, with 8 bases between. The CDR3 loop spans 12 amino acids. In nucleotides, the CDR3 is TGTGCCAGCAGCCAAACAATAGAGACCCAGTACTTC. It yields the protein CASSQTIETQYF.

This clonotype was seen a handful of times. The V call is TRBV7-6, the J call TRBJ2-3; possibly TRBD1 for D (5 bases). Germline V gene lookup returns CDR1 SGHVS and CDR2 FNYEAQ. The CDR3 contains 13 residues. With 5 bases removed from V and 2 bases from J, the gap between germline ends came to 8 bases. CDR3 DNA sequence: TGTGCCAGCAGCCGACAGACCACAGATACGCAGTATTTT. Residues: CASSRQTTDTQYF.

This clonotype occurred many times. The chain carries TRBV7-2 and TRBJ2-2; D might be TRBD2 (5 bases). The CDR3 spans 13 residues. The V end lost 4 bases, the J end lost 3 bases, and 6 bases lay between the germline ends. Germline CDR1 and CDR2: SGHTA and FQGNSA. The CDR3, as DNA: TGTGCCAGCAGCTCGGACTACACCGGGGAGCTGTTTTTT. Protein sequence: CASSSDYTGELFF. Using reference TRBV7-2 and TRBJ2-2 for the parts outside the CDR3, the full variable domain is GAGVSQSPSNKVTEKGKDVELRCDPISGHTALYWYRQSLGQGLEFLIYFQGNSAPDKSGLPSDRFSAERTGGSVSTLTIQRTQQEDSAVYLCASSSDYTGELFFGEGSRLTVL.

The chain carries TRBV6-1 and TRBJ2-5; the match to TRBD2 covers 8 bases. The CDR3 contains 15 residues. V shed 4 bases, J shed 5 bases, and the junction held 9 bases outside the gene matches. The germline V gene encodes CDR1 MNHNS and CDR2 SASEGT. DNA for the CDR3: TGTGCCAGCAGTGGAGAGCGGGGGTTCCGGGAGACCCAGTACTTC. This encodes CASSGERGFRETQYF.

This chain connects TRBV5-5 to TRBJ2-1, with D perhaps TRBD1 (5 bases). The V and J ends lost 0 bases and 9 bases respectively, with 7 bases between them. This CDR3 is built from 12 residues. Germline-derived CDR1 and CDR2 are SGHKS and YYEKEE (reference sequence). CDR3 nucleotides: TGTGCCAGCAGCTTGGTGACAGCTGAGCAGTTCTTC. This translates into CASSLVTAEQFF.

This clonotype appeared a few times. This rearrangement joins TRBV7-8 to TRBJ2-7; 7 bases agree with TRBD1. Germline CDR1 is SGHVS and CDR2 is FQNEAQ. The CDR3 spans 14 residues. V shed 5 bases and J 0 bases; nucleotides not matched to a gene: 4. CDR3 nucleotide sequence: TGTGCCAGCAGCACAGGGGCAAGCTCCTACGAGCAGTACTTC. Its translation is CASSTGASSYEQYF.

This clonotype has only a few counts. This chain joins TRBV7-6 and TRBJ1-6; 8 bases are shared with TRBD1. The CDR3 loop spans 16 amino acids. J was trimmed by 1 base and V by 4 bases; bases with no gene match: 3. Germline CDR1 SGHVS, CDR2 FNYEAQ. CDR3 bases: TGTGCCAGCAGCTCTGACAGGGGATCCTATAATTCACCCCTCCACTTT. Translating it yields CASSSDRGSYNSPLHF.

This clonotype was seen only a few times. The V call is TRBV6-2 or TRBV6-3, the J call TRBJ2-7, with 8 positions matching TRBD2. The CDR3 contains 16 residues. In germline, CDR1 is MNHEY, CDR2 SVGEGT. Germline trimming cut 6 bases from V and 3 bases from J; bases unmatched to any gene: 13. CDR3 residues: CASSRSRPSGHYEQYF. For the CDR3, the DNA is TGTGCCAGCAGCCGCTCCCGGCCTAGCGGGCACTACGAGCAGTACTTC.

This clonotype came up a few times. The CDR3 coding sequence is TGTGCCAGCCCCCGCTTAGATACGCAGTATTTT. It specifies CASPRLDTQYF. The V call is TRBV6-1, the J call TRBJ2-3, with D uncertain. Trimming removed 8 bases at V and 5 bases at J, with 8 bases between. This CDR3 comprises 11 residues. The germline gives CDR1 MNHNS, CDR2 SASEGT.

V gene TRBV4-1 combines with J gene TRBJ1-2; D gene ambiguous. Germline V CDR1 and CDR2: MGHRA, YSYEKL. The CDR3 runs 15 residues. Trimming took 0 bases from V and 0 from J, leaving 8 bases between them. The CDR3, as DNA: TGCGCCAGCAGCCAAGATTGGGGAGCTAACTATGGCTACACCTTC. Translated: CASSQDWGANYGYTF.

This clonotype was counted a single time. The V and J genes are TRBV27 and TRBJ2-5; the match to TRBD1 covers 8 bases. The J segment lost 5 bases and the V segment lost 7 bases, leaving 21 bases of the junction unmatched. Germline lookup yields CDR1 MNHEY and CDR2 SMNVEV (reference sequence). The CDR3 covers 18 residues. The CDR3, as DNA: TGTGCCAGCATCTCTTTGGACAGGGCGTCTTCCCAGGAGGAGACCCAGTACTTC. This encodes CASISLDRASSQEETQYF.

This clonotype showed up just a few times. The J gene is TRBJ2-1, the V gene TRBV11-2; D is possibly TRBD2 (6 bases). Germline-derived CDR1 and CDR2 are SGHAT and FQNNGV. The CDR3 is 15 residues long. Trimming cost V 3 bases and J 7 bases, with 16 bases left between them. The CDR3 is CASSFGRTRRNEQFF. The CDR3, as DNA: TGTGCCAGCAGCTTTGGGAGGACTCGGCGGAATGAGCAGTTCTTC.

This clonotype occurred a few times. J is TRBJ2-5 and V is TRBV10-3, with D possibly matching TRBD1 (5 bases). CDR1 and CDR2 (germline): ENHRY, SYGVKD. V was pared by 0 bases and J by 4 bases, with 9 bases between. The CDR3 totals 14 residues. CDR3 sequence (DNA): TGTGCCATCAGTGAGTCAGTAGGGGCAGAGACCCAGTACTTC. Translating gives CAISESVGAETQYF.